Each of the 19 T cell receptor beta chains below was sequenced from the same sample in a study of low-dose radiotherapy and immunotherapy resistance in tumors. Time point in this sample: after trial treatment. Treatment meaning: LDRT plus nivolumab, ipilimumab, low-dose cyclophosphamide and aspirin (RACIN trial). Gene-specific TRAV and TRBV primers were used for first-strand cDNA, covering alpha and beta chains. TCR amplification involved about 19 PCR cycles with a constant-region primer and V-primer adapter. TCRdb re-called the reads through MiXCR, storing one row per CDR3 protein. The repertoire has 80,000 or so distinct CDR3 sequences, around 17% of them found once; the top ten carry 1.3% to 1.5%. The sequenced sample was PBMCs, obtained after low-dose radiotherapy plus immunotherapy. The receptors stem from a male donor with prostate cancer.

This clonotype was recorded at least ten times. V gene TRBV19 combines with J gene TRBJ1-2, with a tentative D call TRBD1 (6 bases). Looked up from germline, CDR1 is LNHDA and CDR2 is SQIVND (reference sequence). The CDR3 spans 16 residues. The V end lost 9 bases, the J end lost 8 bases, and 28 bases lay between the germline ends. The CDR3 bases are TGTGCCAGACAAAATGGGGAACAGGGTGGGCTTCTCGGCTACACCTTC. Translated: CARQNGEQGGLLGYTF.

The table lists this clonotype with many counts. V usage is TRBV19 and J usage is TRBJ2-7; possible D gene TRBD1, 5 bases. The V gene lost 10 bases and the J gene lost 7 bases, with 23 bases spanning the gap. The CDR3 has 14 residues. CDR1 is LNHDA, CDR2 SQIVND, per germline (reference sequence). This CDR3 reads CATTTGQGGSEQYF. As DNA, the CDR3 is TGTGCCACCACCACCGGGCAGGGCGGCTCGGAGCAGTACTTC.

This clonotype has at least ten counts. The chain links TRBV6-2 or TRBV6-3 to TRBJ1-4, with D hard to call. V was clipped by 10 bases and J by 3 bases, with 12 bases between them. Germline-derived CDR1 and CDR2 are MNHEY and SVGEGT. There are 13 residues in the CDR3. This CDR3 reads CATNGSPNEKLFF. The CDR3 coding sequence is TGTGCCACCAATGGATCCCCTAATGAAAAACTGTTTTTT.

This clonotype was counted many times. CDR3 protein: CASSYQGASNQPQHF. The DNA of the CDR3 is TGTGCCAGCAGTTACCAGGGGGCGAGCAATCAGCCCCAGCATTTT. The chain combines TRBV6-2 or TRBV6-3 with TRBJ1-5, with 8 bases aligning to TRBD1. The CDR3 contains 15 residues. Germline values: CDR1 MNHEY, CDR2 SVGEGT. V shed 2 bases, J shed 1 base, and the junction held 1 base outside the gene matches.

There are many counts of this clonotype. J is TRBJ2-7 and V is TRBV29-1, with 13 bases lining up with TRBD2. This CDR3 comprises 13 residues. Germline loops: CDR1 SQVTM, CDR2 ANQGSEA. The ends lost 6 bases at V and 4 bases at J; junction bases unmatched: 3. The DNA of the CDR3 is TGCAGCGTGAGGACTAGCGGGAGATACGAGCAGTACTTC. As protein: CSVRTSGRYEQYF.

This clonotype has at least ten counts. The chain combines TRBV28 with TRBJ2-5, with D perhaps matching TRBD1 (5 bases). The CDR3 length is 14 residues. Germline lookup yields CDR1 MDHEN and CDR2 SYDVKM. The V gene lost 6 bases and the J gene lost 2 bases, with 13 bases spanning the gap. DNA of the CDR3: TGTGCCAGCAGAACCCAGGGTCTACAAGAGACCCAGTACTTC. Translation: CASRTQGLQETQYF.

In this sample, this clonotype turned up many times. The chain uses TRBV5-1 and TRBJ2-5; D uncertain. Deletions cut 6 bases from V and 1 base from J, with 13 bases between. The length of the CDR3 is 14 residues. Per the germline V gene, CDR1 is SGHRS and CDR2 is YFSETQ. The CDR3 here is CASTTDGFQETQYF. The CDR3 DNA sequence: TGCGCCAGCACCACGGACGGATTCCAAGAGACCCAGTACTTC.

This clonotype has at least ten counts. This CDR3 is CASSQLGGTSVNNEQFF. CDR3 in DNA: TGCGCCAGCAGCCAATTAGGGGGGACTAGCGTTAACAATGAGCAGTTCTTC. The rearrangement joins TRBV4-3 to TRBJ2-1, with 10 nucleotides matching TRBD2. With 2 bases clipped from V and 5 bases from J, the junction kept 9 bases outside the gene matches. The CDR3 totals 17 residues. Germline-derived CDR1 and CDR2 are LGHNA and YSLEER.

This clonotype occurred many times. V usage is TRBV18 and J usage is TRBJ2-7; tentatively, D is TRBD1 or TRBD2 (5 bases each). The germline V gene encodes CDR1 KGHSH and CDR2 LQKENI. This CDR3 has 14 residues. Trimming pared 5 bases from V and 3 bases from J, leaving 14 bases between. Here the CDR3 DNA reads TGTGCCAGCTCAGGGGCCGAGGGTGTCTACGAGCAGTACTTC. It yields the protein CASSGAEGVYEQYF. Supplemented by reference TRBV18 and TRBJ2-7, the full variable domain reads NAGVMQNPRHLVRRRGQEARLRCSPMKGHSHVYWYRQLPEEGLKFMVYLQKENIIDESGMPKERFSAEFPKEGPSILRIQQVVRGDSAAYFCASSGAEGVYEQYFGPGTRLTVT.

There are many counts of this clonotype. The rearrangement uses TRBV13 and TRBJ2-5; 10 positions match TRBD2. J gave up 9 bases and V 6 bases, and 10 bases lay outside the gene matches. The CDR3 has 14 residues. In germline, CDR1 is PRHDT, CDR2 FYEKMQ (reference sequence). CDR3 bases: TGTGCCAGCAGGGCTAGCGGGAGCAGCATTGCCCAGTACTTC. Protein sequence: CASRASGSSIAQYF.

This chain connects TRBV25-1 to TRBJ2-7; TRBD1 might be the D (7 bases). This CDR3 has 16 residues. Germline V gene sequence: CDR1 MGHDK, CDR2 SYGVNS. Trimming removed 1 base from V and 2 bases from J, with 15 bases in between. CDR3 nucleotide sequence: TGTGCCAGCAGTGAATCGGAGGGGGCTGCCCCCTACGAGCAGTACTTC. Translating gives CASSESEGAAPYEQYF.

This clonotype came up many times. DNA of the CDR3: TGTGCCAGCGCGCCGGGGGGGGTTGCCAACGAGCAGTACTTC. Amino acid sequence: CASAPGGVANEQYF. V and J are TRBV6-1 and TRBJ2-7, with 8 bases identical to TRBD2. Germline V gene data show CDR1 as MNHNS and CDR2 as SASEGT. The V segment lost 8 bases and the J segment 5 bases; nucleotides outside the gene matches: 11. The CDR3 is made up of 14 amino acids.

Many counts were recorded for this clonotype. V gene TRBV18 combines with J gene TRBJ2-7; 10 bases match TRBD1. In germline, CDR1 is KGHSH, CDR2 LQKENI. The CDR3 runs to 15 residues. The V segment lost 6 bases and the J segment 0 bases; nucleotides outside the gene matches: 5. Here the CDR3 reads CASSMGQGYSYEQYF. Here the CDR3 DNA reads TGTGCCAGCTCCATGGGACAGGGGTACTCCTACGAGCAGTACTTC.

At least ten counts were recorded for this clonotype. The chain carries TRBV10-3 and TRBJ1-4, with TRBD1 matching over 8 bases. Trimming removed 6 bases from V and 2 bases from J; junction bases left unmatched: 8. CDR3 length equals 16 residues. Looked up from germline, CDR1 is ENHRY and CDR2 is SYGVKD. The CDR3 sequence: CAISHGQGSTNEKLFF. As DNA, the CDR3 is TGTGCCATCAGCCACGGACAGGGATCTACTAATGAAAAACTGTTTTTT.

This clonotype showed up many times. The rearrangement uses TRBV7-2 and TRBJ2-7; D tentatively reads TRBD1 or TRBD2 (5 bases each). Looked up from germline, CDR1 is SGHTA and CDR2 is FQGNSA. This CDR3 is 13 amino acids long. The V end lost 5 bases, the J end lost 3 bases, and 11 bases lay between the germline ends. The CDR3 nucleotides are TGTGCCAGCAGCCCGGGACCCAACTACGAGCAGTACTTC. Translating it yields CASSPGPNYEQYF.

Ten or more counts support this clonotype. The chain carries TRBV7-6 and TRBJ1-2; unclear D gene. The germline gives CDR1 SGHVS, CDR2 FNYEAQ. Deletions cut 6 bases from V and 2 bases from J, with 10 bases between. This CDR3 comprises 13 residues. CDR3 residues: CASSRENNYGYTF. The CDR3 DNA is TGTGCCAGCAGTAGGGAAAACAACTATGGCTACACCTTC.

The sample holds a few counts of this clonotype. The V and J genes are TRBV7-6 and TRBJ2-5; D perhaps matches TRBD2 (6 bases). The V and J ends lost 4 bases and 1 base respectively, with 19 bases between them. Germline CDR1 SGHVS, CDR2 FNYEAQ. CDR3 length equals 17 residues. CDR3 sequence reads: CASSSRLGGYTQETQYF. The DNA for the CDR3 is TGTGCCAGCAGCTCACGGTTGGGAGGCTATACCCAAGAGACCCAGTACTTC.

This clonotype occurred many times. This chain links TRBV28 with TRBJ1-2; D is undetermined. Trimming removed 5 bases from V and 2 bases from J, with 12 bases in between. The CDR3 contains 14 residues. CDR1 and CDR2 from the germline V gene are MDHEN and SYDVKM. CDR3 region: CASSRKGLNYGYTF. The CDR3 region has the DNA TGTGCCAGCAGTCGGAAGGGCCTGAACTATGGCTACACCTTC.

The chain employs TRBV18 and TRBJ2-5; 11 nucleotides agree with TRBD1. Germline V lookup: CDR1 KGHSH, CDR2 LQKENI. The CDR3 length is 16 residues. Trimming removed 4 bases from V and 7 bases from J; junction bases left unmatched: 11. CDR3: CASSLTRDRGTVTQYF. As DNA, the CDR3 is TGTGCCAGCTCACTTACCCGGGACAGGGGGACGGTGACCCAGTACTTC.